The rows below give T cell receptor beta chains drawn from one sample of a study of vaccination effects on CD4 cells after COVID-19. The table came from immunoSEQ multiplex PCR; TCRdb's copy has only in-frame clones and leaves some out. The sample consists of about 27,000 clones, about three quarters of them appearing once. Which antigens these TCRs recognize remains unknown. The sequenced sample was CD4+ T cells from PBMCs cultured with HCoV-NL63 spike peptides, obtained before COVID-19 vaccination. Receptor source: a human donor who had a prior SARS-CoV-2 infection. Both conserved end residues are part of each CDR3. Fields, in order: V gene, J gene, D gene, clone size, CDR3 DNA, CDR3 protein. The D gene is left open where the match is weak. Clone size, where shown, is once, few, many, or a class for clones that have expanded.

TRBV30	TRBJ2-2	TRBD1	NA	TGTGCCTGGAGAGGAAAGGGGGCTGGAACCGGGGAGCTGTTTTTT	CAWRGKGAGTGELFF
TRBV5-1	TRBJ1-2	NA	NA	TGCGCCAGCACAACCCACCCGTTGGATGGCTACACCTTC	CASTTHPLDGYTF
TRBV6-1	TRBJ1-2	NA	NA	TGTGCCAGCAGTGAGTCCGGGTACTATGGCTACACCTTC	CASSESGYYGYTF
TRBV15	TRBJ1-2	NA	NA	TGTGCCACCAGCAGAGACAACTATGGCTACACCTTC	CATSRDNYGYTF
TRBV30	TRBJ1-2	TRBD1	NA	TGTGCCTGGAGTGTAGGACAGGCTAACTATGGCTACACCTTC	CAWSVGQANYGYTF
TRBV4-3	TRBJ2-5	NA	NA	TGCGCCAGCAGCCAAGACGGGGCAGGGGTCCCAGAGACCCAGTACTTC	CASSQDGAGVPETQYF
TRBV3-1/TRBV3-2	TRBJ1-5	NA	few	TGTGCCAGCAGCCAAGATCGGGATCAGCCCCAGCATTTT	CASSQDRDQPQHF
TRBV5-1	TRBJ1-1	TRBD1	NA	TGCGCCAGCAGCTTAAGACAGGGTCCCACTGAAGCTTTCTTT	CASSLRQGPTEAFF
TRBV28	TRBJ2-3	TRBD2	NA	TGTGCCAGCAGTCCACTTAGCGGGGGGGCTTCAGATACGCAGTATTTT	CASSPLSGGASDTQYF
TRBV7-9	TRBJ2-1	NA	NA	TGTGCCAGCAGCTCAACAGGTAGCTCCTACAATGAGCAGTTCTTC	CASSSTGSSYNEQFF
TRBV12-3/TRBV12-4	TRBJ2-1	NA	NA	TGTGCCAGCAGTTCGCGTAATGTGGGGAACCCGTTCTTC	CASSSRNVGNPFF
TRBV7-9	TRBJ1-4	TRBD1	few	TGTGCCAGCAGCGCGCCGGAGACAGGGAATGAAAAACTGTTTTTT	CASSAPETGNEKLFF
TRBV5-4	TRBJ2-5	TRBD1	NA	TGTGCCAGCAGCTCCCGGACAGGAGGCTGGGAGACCCAGTACTTC	CASSSRTGGWETQYF
TRBV18	TRBJ1-5	NA	NA	TGTGCCAGCTCACCACGGCAGTCCAATCAGCCCCAGCATTTT	CASSPRQSNQPQHF
TRBV15	TRBJ2-1	TRBD2	NA	TGTGCCACCAGCAGACCAGCGGGAGATGGCTACAATGAGCAGTTCTTC	CATSRPAGDGYNEQFF
TRBV9	TRBJ2-3	TRBD2	once	TGTGCCAGCAGCGAGGGACTACCGGCCTTCCGGCAGTATTTT	CASSEGLPAFRQYF
TRBV4-1	TRBJ1-2	NA	NA	TGCGCCAGCAGCCCCCTCCCAGGCTATGGCTACACCTTC	CASSPLPGYGYTF
TRBV5-1	TRBJ2-1	NA	few	TGCGCCAGCAGCTTGGACGGTAATGAGCAGTTCTTC	CASSLDGNEQFF
TRBV2	TRBJ1-2	NA	few	TGTGCCAGCGAAGACAGGATATATGGCTACACCTTC	CASEDRIYGYTF
TRBV24-1	TRBJ2-2	NA	NA	TGTGCCACCAGTGATTTACGCAGCCCGAACACCGGGGAGCTGTTTTTT	CATSDLRSPNTGELFF
TRBV9	TRBJ1-3	NA	NA	TGTGCCAGCAGCATAGGCGGGACTCCTGGAAACACCATATATTTT	CASSIGGTPGNTIYF
TRBV5-1	TRBJ2-7	NA	NA	TGCGCCAGCAGCACTTTAGCGGCACTCTCCTACGAGCAGTACTTC	CASSTLAALSYEQYF
TRBV7-2	TRBJ2-7	NA	few	TGTGCCAGCAGCTCTTACTACGAGCAGTACTTC	CASSSYYEQYF
TRBV12-5	TRBJ1-2	TRBD1	NA	TGTGCTAGTGGTTTGGTATCCGGACAGGGGAGCTATGGCTACACCTTC	CASGLVSGQGSYGYTF
TRBV5-4	TRBJ1-1	NA	NA	TGTGCCAGCAGCTTGCGGGACACCAAAGCTTTCTTT	CASSLRDTKAFF
TRBV7-6	TRBJ2-1	TRBD2	NA	TGTGCCAGCAGCTTATATCGGGCTAGCGGGATCGATGAGCAGTTCTTC	CASSLYRASGIDEQFF
TRBV10-3	TRBJ1-2	TRBD1	NA	TGTGCCATCAGTGCAGGGGGCGCGGGCTACACCTTC	CAISAGGAGYTF
TRBV7-9	TRBJ1-5	NA	NA	TGTGCCAGCAGCTTAGGAGGGGCCCAGCCCCAGCATTTT	CASSLGGAQPQHF
TRBV18	TRBJ2-3	NA	few	TGTGCCAGCTCACAGACTAGAAACGAGGATACGCAGTATTTT	CASSQTRNEDTQYF
TRBV4-3	TRBJ2-1	TRBD2	NA	TGCGCCAGCAGCCAAGCCCCATCTGGGACTAGCGGGAATGAGCAGTTCTTC	CASSQAPSGTSGNEQFF
TRBV24-1	TRBJ2-6	TRBD1	once	TGTGCCACCAGTGACGCCTCTGGGACAGGAAAAAGCATTGGCAACGTCCTGACTTTC	CATSDASGTGKSIGNVLTF
TRBV30	TRBJ1-1	TRBD1	once	TGTGCCTGGGCCGAGACAGGGGGTCAAGCTTTCTTT	CAWAETGGQAFF
TRBV2	TRBJ1-4	NA	NA	TGTGCCAGCAGTGGGCAGTATAATGAAAAACTGTTTTTT	CASSGQYNEKLFF
TRBV6-2/TRBV6-3	TRBJ2-7	TRBD1	NA	TGTGCCAGCAGTTACCTGGACAGGAACTCCTACGAGCAGTACTTC	CASSYLDRNSYEQYF
TRBV15	TRBJ1-6	NA	NA	TGTGCCACCAGCAGAGGGGGACGGGATTCACCCCTCCACTTT	CATSRGGRDSPLHF
TRBV21-1	TRBJ1-5	NA	NA	TGTGCCAGCAGCAAAATTCCGAGGGGACGCGTCAAGAATCAGCCCCAGCATTTT	CASSKIPRGRVKNQPQHF
TRBV5-1	TRBJ1-2	NA	few	TGCGCCAGCAGCTTGGAATCGACTGACTATGGCTACACCTTC	CASSLESTDYGYTF
TRBV30	TRBJ2-2	NA	few	TGTGCCTGGGGGGGTCTTGGGATCGCCGGGGAGCTGTTTTTT	CAWGGLGIAGELFF
TRBV6-5	TRBJ1-2	NA	NA	TGTGCCAGCAGTTACTCGGGGGAGAACTATGGCTACACCTTC	CASSYSGENYGYTF
TRBV4-3	TRBJ1-4	NA	NA	TGCGCCAGCAGCTCCTCCGGGACCCCCGGGGAAAAACTGTTTTTT	CASSSSGTPGEKLFF
TRBV5-6	TRBJ2-5	TRBD2	few	TGTGCCAGCAGCCATGGACTAGCGGGAGGGCCTCAAGAGACCCAGTACTTC	CASSHGLAGGPQETQYF
TRBV7-9	TRBJ2-7	TRBD2	NA	TGTGCCAGCAGCTCAAAGACTAGCGTGAACTACGAGCAGTACTTC	CASSSKTSVNYEQYF